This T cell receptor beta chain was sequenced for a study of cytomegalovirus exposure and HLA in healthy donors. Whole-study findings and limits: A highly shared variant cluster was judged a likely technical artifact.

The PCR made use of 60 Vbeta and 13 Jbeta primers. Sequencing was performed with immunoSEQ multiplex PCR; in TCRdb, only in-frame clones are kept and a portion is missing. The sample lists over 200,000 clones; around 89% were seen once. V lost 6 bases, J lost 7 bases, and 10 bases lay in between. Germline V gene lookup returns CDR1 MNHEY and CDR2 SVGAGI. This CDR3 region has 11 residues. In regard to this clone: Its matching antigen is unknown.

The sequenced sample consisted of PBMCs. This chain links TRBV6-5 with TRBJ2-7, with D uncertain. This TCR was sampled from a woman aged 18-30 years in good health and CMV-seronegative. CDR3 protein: CASSYQLEQYF. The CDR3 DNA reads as TGTGCCAGCAGCTATCAACTAGAGCAGTACTTC.